This TCR beta chain comes out of a study of regulatory T cells in long-lasting Graves disease. Looking at the study overall: The antithyroid drugs taken by newly diagnosed Graves' patients had been used for under 3 months.

The time point is: newly diagnosed GD, antithyroid drugs for less than 3 months. PBMCs were the source of the RNA used for TCR sequencing. The germline CDR1 and CDR2 sequences are DFQATT and SNEGSKA (reference sequence). This CDR3 is 17 amino acids long. V shed 0 bases and J 3 bases; nucleotides not matched to a gene: 14. Arm-PCR of CDR3 regions and iRepertoire HTBI primers were the basis on which TCR beta libraries were built. MiXCR, run by TCRdb on the multiplex PCR reads, gives a single entry per CDR3 protein. Among about 540,000 distinct CDR3 sequences listed, 13% were seen once. Study observations and caveats: There were preferences for TRBV28, TRBJ1-2 and TRBJ2-5 in persistent disease.

The table lists this clonotype with many counts. What it binds is unknown. These sequences were also reported in another study, on T cells in Graves' hyperthyroidism and ophthalmopathy. That source adds: Stable Graves' hyperthyroidism denoted no ophthalmopathy progression over 18 months.

The TCR was taken from a man aged 25 to 40 with Graves disease. Sequencing was performed on peripheral blood mononuclear cells (PBMCs), taken at new diagnosis, from a patient treated with antithyroid drugs. V usage is TRBV20-1 and J usage is TRBJ2-7; 7 bases map to TRBD2. The CDR3 reads CSARDRGGGSLFYEQYF. CDR3 DNA sequence: TGCAGTGCTAGAGATCGCGGTGGCGGGAGTCTCTTCTACGAGCAGTACTTC.